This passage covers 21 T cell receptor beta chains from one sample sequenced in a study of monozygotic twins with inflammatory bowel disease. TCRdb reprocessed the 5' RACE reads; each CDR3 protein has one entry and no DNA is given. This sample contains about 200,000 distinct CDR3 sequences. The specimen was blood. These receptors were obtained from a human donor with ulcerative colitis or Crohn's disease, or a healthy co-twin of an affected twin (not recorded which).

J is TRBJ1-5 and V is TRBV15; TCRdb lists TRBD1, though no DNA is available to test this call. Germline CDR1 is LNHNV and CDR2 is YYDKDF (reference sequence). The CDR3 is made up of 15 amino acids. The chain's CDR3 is CATSKGQGLGQPQHF.

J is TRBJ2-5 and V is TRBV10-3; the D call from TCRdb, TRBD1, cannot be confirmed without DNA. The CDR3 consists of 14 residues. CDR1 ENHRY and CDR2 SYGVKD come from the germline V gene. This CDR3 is CAISPAGGQETQYF.

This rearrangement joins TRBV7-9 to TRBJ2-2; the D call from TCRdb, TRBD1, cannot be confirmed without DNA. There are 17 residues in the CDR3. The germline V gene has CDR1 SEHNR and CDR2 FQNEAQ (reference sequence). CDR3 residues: CASSLGYVRGSTGELFF. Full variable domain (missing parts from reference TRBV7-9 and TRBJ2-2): DTGVSQNPRHKITKRGQNVTFRCDPISEHNRLYWYRQTLGQGPEFLTYFQNEAQLEKSRLLSDRFSAERPKGSFSTLEIQRTEQGDSAMYLCASSLGYVRGSTGELFFGEGSRLTVL.

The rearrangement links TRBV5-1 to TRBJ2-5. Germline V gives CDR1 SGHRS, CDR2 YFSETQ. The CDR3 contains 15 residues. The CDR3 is CASSLVMANQETQYF. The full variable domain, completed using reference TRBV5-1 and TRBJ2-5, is KAGVTQTPRYLIKTRGQQVTLSCSPISGHRSVSWYQQTPGQGLQFLFEYFSETQRNKGNFPGRFSGRQFSNSRSEMNVSTLELGDSALYLCASSLVMANQETQYFGPGTRLLVL.

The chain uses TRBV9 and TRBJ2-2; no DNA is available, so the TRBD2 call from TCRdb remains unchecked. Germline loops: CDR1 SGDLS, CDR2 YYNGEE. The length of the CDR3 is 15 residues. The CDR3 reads CASSVDGRATGELFF.

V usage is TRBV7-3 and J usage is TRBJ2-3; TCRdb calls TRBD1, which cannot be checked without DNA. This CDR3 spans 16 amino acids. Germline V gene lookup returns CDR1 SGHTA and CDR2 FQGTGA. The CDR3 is CASSWGQGGIPDTQYF.

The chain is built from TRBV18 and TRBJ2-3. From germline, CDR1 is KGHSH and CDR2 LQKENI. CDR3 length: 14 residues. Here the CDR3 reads CASSQSLGGDTQYF.

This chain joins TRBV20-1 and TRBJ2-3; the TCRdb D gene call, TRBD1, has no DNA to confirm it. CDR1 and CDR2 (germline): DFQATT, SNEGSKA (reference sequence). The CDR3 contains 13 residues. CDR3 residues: CSAGGGHTDTQYF.

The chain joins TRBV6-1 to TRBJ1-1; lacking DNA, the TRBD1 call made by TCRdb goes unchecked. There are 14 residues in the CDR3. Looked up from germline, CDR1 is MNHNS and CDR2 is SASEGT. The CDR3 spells CASRETGPNTEAFF.

CDR3 sequence: CASSFHNYGYTF. The chain recombines TRBV7-9 with TRBJ1-2. Looked up from germline, CDR1 is SEHNR and CDR2 is FQNEAQ (reference sequence). The CDR3 is 12 residues long.

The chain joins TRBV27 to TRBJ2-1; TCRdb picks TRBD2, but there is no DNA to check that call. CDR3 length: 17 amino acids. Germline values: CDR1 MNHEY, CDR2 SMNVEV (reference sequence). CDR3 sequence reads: CASRPSITGLASNEQFF.

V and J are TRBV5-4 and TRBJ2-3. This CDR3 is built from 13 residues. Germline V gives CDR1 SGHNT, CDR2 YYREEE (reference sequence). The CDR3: CASSPVTSDTQYF.

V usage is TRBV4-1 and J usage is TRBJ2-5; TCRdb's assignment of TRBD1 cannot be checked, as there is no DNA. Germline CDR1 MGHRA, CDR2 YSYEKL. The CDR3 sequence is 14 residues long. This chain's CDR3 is CASSQEEGVETQYF.

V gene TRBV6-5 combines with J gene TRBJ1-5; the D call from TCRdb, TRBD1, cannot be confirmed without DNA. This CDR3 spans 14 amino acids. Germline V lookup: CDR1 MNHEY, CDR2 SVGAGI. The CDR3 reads CASRLGGAGQPQHF.

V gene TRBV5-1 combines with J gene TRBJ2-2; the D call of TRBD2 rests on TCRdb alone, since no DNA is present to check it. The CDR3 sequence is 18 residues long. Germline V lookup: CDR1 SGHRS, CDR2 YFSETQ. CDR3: CASSFAGLAGGATGELFF.

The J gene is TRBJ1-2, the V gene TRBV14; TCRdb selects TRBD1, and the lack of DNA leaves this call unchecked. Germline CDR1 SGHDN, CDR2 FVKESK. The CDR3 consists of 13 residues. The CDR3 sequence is CASSPGRLYGYTF.

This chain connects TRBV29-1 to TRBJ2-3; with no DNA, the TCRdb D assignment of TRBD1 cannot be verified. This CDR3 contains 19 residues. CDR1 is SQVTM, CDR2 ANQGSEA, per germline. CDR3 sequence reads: CSVQYRDRKSGPGSDTQYF.

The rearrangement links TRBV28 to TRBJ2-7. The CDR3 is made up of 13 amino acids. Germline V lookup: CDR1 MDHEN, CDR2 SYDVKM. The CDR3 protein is CAGSLDGVYEQYF.

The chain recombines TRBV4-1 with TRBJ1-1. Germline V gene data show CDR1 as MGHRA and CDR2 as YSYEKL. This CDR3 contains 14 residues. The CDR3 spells CASSQDPLGTEAFF.

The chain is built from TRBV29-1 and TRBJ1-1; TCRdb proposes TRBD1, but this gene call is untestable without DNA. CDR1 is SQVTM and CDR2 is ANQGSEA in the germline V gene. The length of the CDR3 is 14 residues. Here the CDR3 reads CSVRGTGGNTEAFF.

The chain's CDR3 is CASSPRDRVNNEQFF. The chain uses TRBV5-4 and TRBJ2-1; TCRdb returns TRBD1, unconfirmable since there is no DNA. Germline V gives CDR1 SGHNT, CDR2 YYREEE (reference sequence). CDR3 length equals 15 residues.